A single sample is the source of the 27 T cell receptor beta chains below, sequenced in a study of CD8+CD57+ T cells in acquired aplastic anemia. Patients included in sequencing had previously demonstrated CD8+CD57+ cell expansion by flow cytometry. Both TCR beta VDJ combination and CDR3 sequence profiling were carried out. Genomic DNA was the template for this profiling. TCRdb independently ran MiXCR on the reads; one entry per CDR3 protein. The data contain approximately 120,000 distinct CDR3 sequences, approximately 36% of them seen just once; the ten biggest clones take up over 2%. The sequenced sample consisted of sorted CD4+, CD8+, or CD8+CD57+ T cells (not recorded which) from PBMCs. The source of these receptors is a human donor with aplastic anemia.

This chain links TRBV10-3 with TRBJ1-2; weak D call: TRBD1 (5 bases). Germline assignment: CDR1 ENHRY and CDR2 SYGVKD. This CDR3 contains 12 residues. The CDR3 protein is CCAGSPLYGYTF. The CDR3 DNA sequence: TGTTGTGCAGGGTCCCCGCTCTATGGCTACACCTTC.

In the case of this clonotype: A much larger clone differs from this one at a single base, so this may be a read error. This sequence joins TRBV5-1 and TRBJ1-4; D remains unclear. CDR1 and CDR2 (germline): SGHRS, YFSETQ. This CDR3 contains 14 residues. The CDR3 reads CASSRVEVNEKLSF. Written as DNA, the CDR3 is TGCGCCAGCAGCCGGGTGGAGGTTAATGAAAAACTGTCTTTT.

The gene calls are TRBV24-1 and TRBJ1-2, with 9 bases that match TRBD1. Germline V gene sequence: CDR1 KGHDR, CDR2 SFDVKD. J gave up 4 bases and V 7 bases, and 3 bases lay outside the gene matches. The CDR3 runs 13 residues. The CDR3 region is CATSGTGPYGYTF. CDR3 nucleotides: TGTGCCACCAGCGGGACAGGGCCCTATGGCTACACCTTC.

This clonotype has at least ten counts. This sequence joins TRBV19 and TRBJ2-3, with D possibly matching TRBD1 (6 bases). This CDR3 spans 14 amino acids. V was trimmed by 0 bases and J by 6 bases, leaving 10 bases between them. Germline CDR1 reads LNHDA; CDR2 reads SQIVND (reference sequence). CDR3 amino acids: CASSIENREDTQYF. CDR3 sequence (DNA): TGTGCCAGTAGTATAGAGAACAGGGAGGATACGCAGTATTTT.

The V gene is TRBV29-1, the J gene TRBJ1-1, with a weak D call TRBD1 (6 bases). Trimming took off 6 bases at V and 4 bases at J, with 12 bases between the two ends. The CDR3 extends over 12 amino acids. In germline, CDR1 is SQVTM, CDR2 ANQGSEA. CDR3 amino acids: CSVRGLGTEAFF. The DNA for the CDR3 is TGCAGCGTCAGGGGTCTAGGCACTGAAGCTTTCTTT.

This clonotype was recorded many times. V and J are TRBV3-1 and TRBJ1-5; possible D gene TRBD1, 6 bases. Trimming cost V 3 bases and J 0 bases, with 9 bases left between them. The CDR3 is 15 amino acids. The germline CDR1 and CDR2 sequences are LGHDT and YNNKEL (reference sequence). The CDR3 loop is CASSQGQNSNQPQHF. CDR3 bases: TGTGCCAGCAGCCAGGGACAAAATAGCAATCAGCCCCAGCATTTT.

This clonotype was seen ten or more times. This rearrangement joins TRBV5-1 to TRBJ2-5; 10 nucleotides agree with TRBD2. CDR1 and CDR2 (germline): SGHRS, YFSETQ. Trimming removed 4 bases from V and 3 bases from J; junction bases left unmatched: 3. The CDR3 covers 14 residues. The CDR3 nucleotides are TGCGCCAGCAGCCCCGGACTAGCGGAAGAGACCCAGTACTTC. Amino acids: CASSPGLAEETQYF.

The gene calls are TRBV10-3 and TRBJ2-7; 10 nucleotides agree with TRBD1. Germline assignment: CDR1 ENHRY and CDR2 SYGVKD. The CDR3 consists of 13 residues. J gave up 6 bases and V 7 bases, and 6 bases lay outside the gene matches. In nucleotides, the CDR3 is TGTGCCATCAATTGGGACAGGGGTTGCGAGCAGTACTTC. Translated, it gives CAINWDRGCEQYF.

The gene calls are TRBV20-1 and TRBJ1-1; possibly TRBD1 for D (5 bases). Trimming took 6 bases from V and 0 from J, leaving 20 bases between them. CDR1 is DFQATT, CDR2 SNEGSKA, per germline (reference sequence). This CDR3 contains 16 residues. In nucleotides, the CDR3 is TGCAGTGCCAGCAGCGTCTTGGGAGGGGTGAACACTGAAGCTTTCTTT. This gives the protein CSASSVLGGVNTEAFF.

This clonotype was detected ten times or more. The chain couples TRBV7-8 to TRBJ1-2; D might be TRBD1 (6 bases). This CDR3 is 14 amino acids long. V was trimmed by 8 bases and J by 7 bases, leaving 20 bases between them. Germline V lookup: CDR1 SGHVS, CDR2 FQNEAQ. The CDR3 DNA reads as TGTGCCAGCCAAGATCCAGGGGTTTTTCGTGGCTACACCTTC. Its protein is CASQDPGVFRGYTF.

This clonotype was observed a handful of times. The chain combines TRBV6-5 with TRBJ2-7; 8 bases fit TRBD2. Germline V gene data show CDR1 as MNHEY and CDR2 as SVGAGI. The CDR3 length is 15 residues. Unmatched junction bases numbered 6, after V lost 4 bases and J lost 1 base. DNA for the CDR3: TGTGCCAGCAGTTCCCCGGGGGGGCCTTCCTACGAGCAGTACGTC. Its translation is CASSSPGGPSYEQYV.

There are many counts of this clonotype. The chain couples TRBV6-6 to TRBJ2-5; 9 bases are a match to TRBD2. The CDR3 length is 16 residues. Germline values: CDR1 MNHNY, CDR2 SVGAGI (reference sequence). J lost 5 bases, V lost 0 bases, and 7 bases had no gene match. The CDR3 DNA follows: TGTGCCAGCAGTTACTCGGGGACTAGCATCGGGGAGACCCAGTACTTC. This sequence encodes CASSYSGTSIGETQYF.

For this clonotype: This may be a read error: a much more frequent sequence differs by one nucleotide. This chain links TRBV6-1 with TRBJ1-1; D uncertain. This CDR3 spans 13 amino acids. From germline, CDR1 is MNHNS and CDR2 SASEGT. The CDR3 spells CASKRGLNTEASF. DNA for the CDR3: TGTGCCAGCAAGAGAGGGTTGAACACTGAAGCTTCCTTT.

This chain connects TRBV24-1 to TRBJ2-3; 8 bases align to TRBD1. The CDR3 is made up of 17 amino acids. V dropped 9 bases and J dropped 0; count of bases not matched to a gene: 13. The germline gives CDR1 KGHDR, CDR2 SFDVKD. CDR3 sequence (DNA): TGTGCCACCCAAGCCCCGGGACAGGTGTCTAGCACAGATACGCAGTATTTT. Translated, it gives CATQAPGQVSSTDTQYF.

This clonotype showed up many times. V usage is TRBV19 and J usage is TRBJ1-5; D perhaps matches TRBD1 (5 bases). Between the trimmed V and J ends, which lost 10 bases and 0 bases, there was a span of 16 bases. This CDR3 is 15 amino acids long. CDR1 is LNHDA, CDR2 SQIVND, per germline (reference sequence). The CDR3 loop is CATNFRGNSNQPQHF. The CDR3 nucleotides are TGTGCCACCAACTTTAGGGGTAATAGCAATCAGCCCCAGCATTTT.

The sample holds a few counts of this clonotype. V usage is TRBV10-2 and J usage is TRBJ1-2; TRBD1 matches 9 bases. V shed 10 bases, J shed 5 bases, and the junction held 17 bases outside the gene matches. The CDR3 is 16 amino acids. In germline, CDR1 is WSHSY, CDR2 SAAADI. CDR3 residues: CATSTVRQGEVYGYTF. The CDR3 DNA is TGCGCCACCTCAACTGTTAGACAGGGGGAAGTGTATGGCTACACCTTC.

The genes are TRBV4-1 and TRBJ2-7, with 13 bases identical to TRBD2. Per germline, CDR1 MGHRA and CDR2 YSYEKL. After removal of 1 base from V and 6 bases from J, the junction contained 21 bases not matched to a gene. The CDR3 length is 21 residues. The CDR3 DNA reads as TGCGCCAGCAGCCAAGGTCTTCGGAGGAGGGGACTAGCGGGGAAAAAAGGCGAGCAGTACGTC. Translated, it gives CASSQGLRRRGLAGKKGEQYV.

The chain combines TRBV6-1 with TRBJ2-7; D is undetermined. This CDR3 is 12 amino acids long. Per germline, CDR1 MNHNS and CDR2 SASEGT. Trimming removed 5 bases from V and 3 bases from J, with 8 bases in between. CDR3 bases: TGTGCCAGCAGTCCCGGTTACTACGAGCAGTACTTC. This translates into CASSPGYYEQYF.

The chain uses TRBV19 and TRBJ1-2, with 7 bases fitting TRBD1. Germline CDR1 reads LNHDA; CDR2 reads SQIVND (reference sequence). Trimming cost V 3 bases and J 0 bases; bases outside gene matches: 10. The CDR3 sequence is 17 residues long. The CDR3 loop is CASSIGGTASTNYGYTF. DNA for the CDR3: TGTGCCAGTAGTATTGGTGGGACAGCCTCTACTAACTATGGCTACACCTTC.

In this sample, this clonotype turned up a few times. A read error may be the cause here, since a much bigger clone is one base away. V gene TRBV11-3 combines with J gene TRBJ2-3, with D perhaps TRBD1 (6 bases). Germline lookup yields CDR1 SGHNT and CDR2 YENEEA. CDR3 length equals 13 residues. In DNA form, the CDR3 reads TGTGCCGGCAGTAACAGGGTGGCAGATACGCAGTATTTT. Translation gives CAGSNRVADTQYF.

The table lists this clonotype with many counts. This chain uses TRBV4-1 with TRBJ2-1; 8 positions match TRBD2. The CDR3 consists of 18 residues. The V segment lost 0 bases and the J segment 3 bases; nucleotides outside the gene matches: 10. Looked up from germline, CDR1 is MGHRA and CDR2 is YSYEKL. The CDR3 reads CASSQDAPTSGYYNEQFF. The CDR3 DNA reads TGCGCCAGCAGCCAAGATGCCCCCACTAGCGGATACTACAATGAGCAGTTCTTC.

This chain uses TRBV2 with TRBJ1-5; D may be TRBD1 (6 bases). V was cut by 3 bases and J by 5 bases, with 8 bases left in between. The germline V gene encodes CDR1 SNHLY and CDR2 FYNNEI. The length of the CDR3 is 13 residues. This chain's CDR3 is CASSDRGYQPQHF. In DNA form, the CDR3 reads TGTGCCAGCAGTGACAGGGGTTATCAGCCCCAGCATTTT.

This clonotype has only a few counts. The J gene is TRBJ1-6, the V gene TRBV15; D is uncertain. Trimming removed 1 base at V and 5 bases at J, with 6 bases between. This CDR3 has 14 amino acids. CDR1 and CDR2 (germline): LNHNV, YYDKDF (reference sequence). The CDR3: CATSRGSDNSPLHF. CDR3 coding DNA: TGTGCCACCAGCAGAGGAAGTGATAATTCACCCCTCCACTTT.

At least ten counts were recorded for this clonotype. The gene calls are TRBV11-3 and TRBJ2-3, with D tentatively TRBD1 (6 bases). Germline V gene lookup returns CDR1 SGHNT and CDR2 YENEEA. The CDR3 extends over 13 amino acids. V lost 6 bases and J 4 bases, leaving 11 bases between the germline ends. CDR3 region: CASSNRVADTQYF. The DNA for the CDR3 is TGTGCCAGCAGTAACAGGGTGGCAGATACGCAGTATTTT.

This clonotype was seen at least ten times. The chain joins TRBV5-8 to TRBJ1-1; the D is unclear. Trimming pared 3 bases from V and 0 bases from J, leaving 6 bases between. Germline values: CDR1 SGHTS, CDR2 YDEGEE. This CDR3 comprises 13 residues. DNA of the CDR3: TGTGCCAGCAGCTACACAGTGAACACTGAAGCTTTCTTT. This gives the protein CASSYTVNTEAFF.

In the case of this clonotype: A clone one base away is much larger, so this may be a read error. The chain has TRBV20-1 and TRBJ2-5, with D hard to call. V lost 0 bases, J lost 5 bases, and 7 bases lay in between. The CDR3 loop spans 12 amino acids. From germline, CDR1 is DFQATT and CDR2 SNEGSKA (reference sequence). This CDR3 reads CSARDAQETQYF. CDR3 bases: TGCAGTGCTAGAGATGCCCAGGAGACCCAGTACTTC.

This clonotype was detected only once. A much larger clone sits a single nucleotide away, making a read error possible. This is likely a read error, given that the CDR3 carries no conserved phenylalanine or tryptophan at its end. The chain combines TRBV20-1 with TRBJ2-1, with unresolved D. Trimming shortened V by 6 bases and J by 1 base, and 16 bases separated the two germline ends. CDR1 and CDR2 (germline): DFQATT, SNEGSKA (reference sequence). This CDR3 has 15 residues. The DNA of the CDR3 is TGCAGTGCACCCCGCGAGCGAGGTTCCTACAATGAGCAGTTCCTC. It translates to CSAPRERGSYNEQFL.